The sequence of this TCR beta chain was determined in a study of blood T cell repertoires in COVID-19 (dated by TCRdb to 2018 to 2020). About the study as a whole: Collaborator samples came from the United States, Italy and Spain and covered acute and convalescent phases of COVID-19. The repertoires were released in a freely available public database meant as a resource for research on the immune response to SARS-CoV-2. The samples were drawn from the first 160 participants of the ongoing ImmuneRACE study and from 950 to 1,500 subjects provided by 6 global collaborators. A de-identified subject ID, COVID-19 status, age in years and sex were almost always included in the sample metadata. Subjects who had been exposed to COVID-19, were actively infected with it, or had recovered from it provided the deeply sampled blood TCRbeta repertoires that made up the dataset. The material from the prospective study consisted of cDNA or gDNA derived from T cells, B-cell-depleted T cells, or PBMCs. Where available, HLA class I and class II types were taken from metadata supplied by the sample provider and were not determined by assay-based typing. General study outcomes and caveats: The quantity of clinical and demographic metadata differed by source and by participant and was supplied without curation.

TCRbeta CDR3 regions were amplified from genomic DNA using the immunoSEQ Assay, a bias-controlled multiplex PCR. The authors processed their data as follows. Within the assay, amplification of reference gene primers was used to estimate how many nucleated cells each sample contained. To quantify the absolute abundance of each unique TCRbeta CDR3 rearrangement, sequence reads were collapsed and filtered. For each sample, productive Simpson clonality was calculated as the square root of Simpson's diversity index over productive rearrangements. This is the immuneACCESS table as TCRdb keeps it, with only in-frame sequences that have V and J called. A part of the clones is gone; compared with another copy, unresolved V genes explain less than half, and the rest is unexplained. V, J and clone size are taken as reported in that table, and D and trimming were inferred from the DNA itself. This sample has about 83,000 clones in its table, and around 84% of those were observed once. In total, the top ten clones hold approximately 8.1% of the sample.

To note about this clone: Its antigen is not yet known. No base quality values were provided; no much bigger clone lies one nucleotide off.

The collaborating institutions used their own protocols to collect whole blood in K2EDTA tubes. For TCRbeta analysis, collaborators shipped samples in one of three forms: frozen whole blood, isolated PBMCs, or DNA extracted from either of those sample types. CDR1 and CDR2, looked up from the germline V gene, are MRHNA and SNTAGT. Counted from cysteine to phenylalanine, this CDR3 has 14 amino acids. Only the CDR3 part of the read is kept: 42 bases, read in frame from the first base. Deletion took 4 bases off V and 4 bases off J, with a span of 11 bases between the germline ends. The sequence came from an elderly man with active or convalescent COVID-19. Specimen: peripheral blood. This chain is built from TRBV6-4 and TRBJ2-1, and perhaps TRBD2 as D gene, on 5 matching bases. The bases read TGTGCCAGCAGTGTATCGTCGGGATACAATGAGCAGTTCTTC. Translated, this is CASSVSSGYNEQFF.